The sequence of this TCR beta chain was determined in a study of cytomegalovirus exposure and HLA in healthy donors. Across the whole study: A prior study identified some 100 million unique TCR beta sequences from 180 million or so T cells.

The study ran its PCR with 60 Vbeta and 13 Jbeta primers. The protocol was immunoSEQ multiplex PCR, while the TCRdb copy is restricted to in-frame clones and leaves out a portion. The sample yields fewer than 250,000 clones, around four fifths seen once. Study-wide results and limits: In most subjects, TCR beta sequences reportedly gave accurate predictions of HLA-A and HLA-B alleles. Later analysis showed most CMV-associated TCR beta chains appearing HLA-restricted.

The CDR3 has 14 amino acids. The V end lost 2 bases, the J end lost 1 base, and 11 bases lay between the germline ends. Germline CDR1 and CDR2: GTSNPN and SVGIG (reference sequence). Worth noting for this clone: Its antigen remains unknown.

The sequencing input was PBMCs. This clonotype was obtained from a boy aged 2 to 10 in good health and CMV-seronegative. The chain has TRBV30 and TRBJ1-1; D unresolved. The CDR3 loop is CAWSLGVGNTEAFF. The DNA of the CDR3 is TGTGCCTGGAGTCTCGGGGTGGGGAACACTGAAGCTTTCTTT. Variable domain in full (rest from reference TRBV30 and TRBJ1-1): SQTIHQWPATLVQPVGSPLSLECTVEGTSNPNLYWYRQAAGRGLQLLFYSVGIGQISSEVPQNLSASRPQDRQFILSSKKLLLSDSGFYLCAWSLGVGNTEAFFGQGTRLTVV.